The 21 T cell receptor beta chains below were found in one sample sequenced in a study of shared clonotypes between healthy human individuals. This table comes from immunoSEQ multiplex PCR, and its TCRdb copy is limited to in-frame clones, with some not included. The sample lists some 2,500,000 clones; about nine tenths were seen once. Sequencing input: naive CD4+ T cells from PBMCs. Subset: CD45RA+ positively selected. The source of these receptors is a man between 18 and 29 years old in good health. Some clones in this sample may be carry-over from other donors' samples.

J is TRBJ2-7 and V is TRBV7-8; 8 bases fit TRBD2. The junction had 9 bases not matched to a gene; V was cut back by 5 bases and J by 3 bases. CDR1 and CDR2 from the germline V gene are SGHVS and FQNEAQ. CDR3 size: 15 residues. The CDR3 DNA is TGTGCCAGCAGCCTACGGGGGACTAGTAACTACGAGCAGTACTTC. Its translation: CASSLRGTSNYEQYF.

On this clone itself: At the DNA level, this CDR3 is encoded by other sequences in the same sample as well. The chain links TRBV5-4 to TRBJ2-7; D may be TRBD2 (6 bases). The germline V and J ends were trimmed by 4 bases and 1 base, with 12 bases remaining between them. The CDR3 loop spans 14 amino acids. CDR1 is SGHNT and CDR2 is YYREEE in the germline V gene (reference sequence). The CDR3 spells CASSRRDSSYEQYF. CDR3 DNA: TGTGCCAGCAGCCGCCGGGACTCATCCTACGAGCAGTACTTC.

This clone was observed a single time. The CDR3 sequence: CASSLNGGLSYNEQFF. The CDR3 region has the DNA TGTGCCAGCAGCTTAAACGGGGGGCTGTCCTACAATGAGCAGTTCTTC. This chain uses TRBV7-6 with TRBJ2-1; possibly TRBD2 for D (7 bases). The CDR3 has 16 residues. Germline V gene data show CDR1 as SGHVS and CDR2 as FNYEAQ. V lost 2 bases and J 1 base, leaving 12 bases between the germline ends.

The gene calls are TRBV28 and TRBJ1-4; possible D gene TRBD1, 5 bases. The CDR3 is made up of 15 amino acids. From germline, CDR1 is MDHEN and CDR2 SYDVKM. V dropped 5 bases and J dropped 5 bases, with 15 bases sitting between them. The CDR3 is CASSRFGARNEKLFF. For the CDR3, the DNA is TGTGCCAGCAGTAGGTTTGGGGCGAGGAATGAAAAACTGTTTTTT.

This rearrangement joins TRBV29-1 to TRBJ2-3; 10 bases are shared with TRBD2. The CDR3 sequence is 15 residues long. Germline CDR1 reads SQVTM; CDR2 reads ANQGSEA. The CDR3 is CSLLGRAGGADTQYF. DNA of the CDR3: TGCAGTCTCCTAGGTCGAGCGGGAGGGGCAGATACGCAGTATTTT.

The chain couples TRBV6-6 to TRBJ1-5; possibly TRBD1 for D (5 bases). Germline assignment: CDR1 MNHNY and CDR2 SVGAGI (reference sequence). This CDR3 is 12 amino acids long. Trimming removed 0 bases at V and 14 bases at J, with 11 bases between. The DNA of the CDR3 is TGTGCCAGCAGTTACTCTACAGGAGTGGAGCATTTT. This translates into CASSYSTGVEHF.

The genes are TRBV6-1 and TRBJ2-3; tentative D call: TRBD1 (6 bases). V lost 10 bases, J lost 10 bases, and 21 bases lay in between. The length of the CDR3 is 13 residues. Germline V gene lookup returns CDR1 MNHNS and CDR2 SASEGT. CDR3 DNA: TGTGCCACCCACAGGGCTCCCCGAGAGGCGCAGTATTTT. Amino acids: CATHRAPREAQYF.

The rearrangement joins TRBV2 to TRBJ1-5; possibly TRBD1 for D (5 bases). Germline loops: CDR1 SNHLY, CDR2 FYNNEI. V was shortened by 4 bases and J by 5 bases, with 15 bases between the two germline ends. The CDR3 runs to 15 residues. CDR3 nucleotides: TGTGCCAGCAGTGTCTGGGCAGGGCAGGATCAGCCCCAGCATTTT. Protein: CASSVWAGQDQPQHF.

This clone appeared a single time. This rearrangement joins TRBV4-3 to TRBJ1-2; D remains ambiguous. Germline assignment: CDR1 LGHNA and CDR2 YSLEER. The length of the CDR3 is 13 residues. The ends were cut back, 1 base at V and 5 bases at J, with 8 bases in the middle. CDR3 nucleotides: TGCGCCAGCAGCCAAGCCAGGCCTTATGGCTACACCTTC. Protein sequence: CASSQARPYGYTF.

CDR3 amino acids: CASSLLSGSGNEQYF. As DNA, the CDR3 is TGCGCCAGCAGCTTACTTAGCGGGAGCGGGAACGAGCAGTACTTC. The chain links TRBV5-1 to TRBJ2-7; 9 positions match TRBD2. V dropped 2 bases and J dropped 5; count of bases not matched to a gene: 8. The germline CDR1 and CDR2 sequences are SGHRS and YFSETQ. The CDR3 contains 15 residues.

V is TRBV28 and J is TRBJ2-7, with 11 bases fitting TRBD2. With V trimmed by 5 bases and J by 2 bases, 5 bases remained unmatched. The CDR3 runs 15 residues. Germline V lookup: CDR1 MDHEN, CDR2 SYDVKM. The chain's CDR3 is CASSKGLAVTYEQYF. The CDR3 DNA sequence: TGTGCCAGCAGTAAGGGACTAGCGGTGACCTACGAGCAGTACTTC.

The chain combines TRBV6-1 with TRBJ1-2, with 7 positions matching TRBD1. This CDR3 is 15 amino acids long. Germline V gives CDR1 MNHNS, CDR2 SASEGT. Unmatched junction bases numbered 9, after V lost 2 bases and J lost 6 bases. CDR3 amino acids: CASSEPLTGSHGYTF. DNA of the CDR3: TGTGCCAGCAGTGAACCCCTGACAGGGAGCCATGGCTACACCTTC.

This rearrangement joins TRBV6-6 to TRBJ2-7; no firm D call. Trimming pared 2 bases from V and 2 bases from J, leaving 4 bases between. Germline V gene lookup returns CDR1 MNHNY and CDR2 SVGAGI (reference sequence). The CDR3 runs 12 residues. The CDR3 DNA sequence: TGTGCCAGCAGTTACCATCCCTACGAGCAGTACTTC. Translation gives CASSYHPYEQYF.

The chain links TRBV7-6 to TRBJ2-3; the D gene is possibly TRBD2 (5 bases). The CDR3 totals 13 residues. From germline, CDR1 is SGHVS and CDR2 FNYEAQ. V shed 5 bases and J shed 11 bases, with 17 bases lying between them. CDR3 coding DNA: TGTGCCAGCAGCCCATCGGGGAAATGGGGGCAGTATTTT. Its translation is CASSPSGKWGQYF.

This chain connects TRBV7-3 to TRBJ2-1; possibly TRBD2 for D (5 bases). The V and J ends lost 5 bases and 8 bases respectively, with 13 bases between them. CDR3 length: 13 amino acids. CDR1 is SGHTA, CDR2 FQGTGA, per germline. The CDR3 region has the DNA TGTGCCAGCAGCCCTACTAGGACCGATGAGCAGTTCTTC. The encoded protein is CASSPTRTDEQFF. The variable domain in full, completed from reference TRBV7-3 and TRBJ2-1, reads GAGVSQTPSNKVTEKGKYVELRCDPISGHTALYWYRQSLGQGPEFLIYFQGTGAADDSGLPNDRFFAVRPEGSVSTLKIQRTERGDSAVYLCASSPTRTDEQFFGPGTRLTVL.

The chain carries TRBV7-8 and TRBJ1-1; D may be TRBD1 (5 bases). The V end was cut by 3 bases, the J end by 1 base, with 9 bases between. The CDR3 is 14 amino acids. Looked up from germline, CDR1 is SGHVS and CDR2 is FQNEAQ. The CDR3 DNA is TGTGCCAGCAGCTTTAGGAGGGGGAACACTGAAGCTTTCTTT. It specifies CASSFRRGNTEAFF.

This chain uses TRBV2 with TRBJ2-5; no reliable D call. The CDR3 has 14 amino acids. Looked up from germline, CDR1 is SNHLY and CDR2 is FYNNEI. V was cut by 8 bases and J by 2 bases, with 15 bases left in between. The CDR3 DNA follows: TGTGCCAGCCGGGCCCGAGAGAGACAAGAGACCCAGTACTTC. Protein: CASRARERQETQYF.

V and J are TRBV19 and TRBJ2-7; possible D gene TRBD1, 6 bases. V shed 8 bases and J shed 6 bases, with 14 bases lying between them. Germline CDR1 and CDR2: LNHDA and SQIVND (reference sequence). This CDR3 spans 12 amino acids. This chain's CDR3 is CASGNWGREQYF. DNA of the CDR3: TGTGCCAGTGGAAACTGGGGGCGCGAGCAGTACTTC.

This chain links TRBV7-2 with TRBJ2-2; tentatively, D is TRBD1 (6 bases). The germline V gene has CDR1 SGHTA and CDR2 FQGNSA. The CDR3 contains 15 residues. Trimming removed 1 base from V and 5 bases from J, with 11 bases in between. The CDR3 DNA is TGTGCCAGCAGCTTAGTTTGGGGGCAGACCGGGGAGCTGTTTTTT. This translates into CASSLVWGQTGELFF.

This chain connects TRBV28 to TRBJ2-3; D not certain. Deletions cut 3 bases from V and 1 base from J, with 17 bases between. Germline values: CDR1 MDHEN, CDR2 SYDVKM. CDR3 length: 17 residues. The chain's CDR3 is CASSLPSSIIGTDTQYF. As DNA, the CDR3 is TGTGCCAGCAGTTTGCCCTCCTCCATTATCGGCACAGATACGCAGTATTTT.

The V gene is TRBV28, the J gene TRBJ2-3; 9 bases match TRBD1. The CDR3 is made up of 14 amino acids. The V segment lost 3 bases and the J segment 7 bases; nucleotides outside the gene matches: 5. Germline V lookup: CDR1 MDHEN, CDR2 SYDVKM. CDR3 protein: CASSFGTGPYTQYF. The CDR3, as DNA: TGTGCCAGCAGTTTCGGGACAGGGCCATATACGCAGTATTTT.